Listed here are 7 T cell receptor beta chains from one sample, sequenced in a study of OX40 agonist ivuxolimab in advanced cancers. The library was generated by the immunoSEQ multiplex PCR assay. The table was pulled from immuneACCESS by TCRdb, which kept in-frame rearrangements only. Such tables lose some clones; where checked, under half of the loss comes from unresolved V genes, and the rest has no known cause. This sample comprises around 62,000 clones, approximately 87% of them detected only once. The biggest ten clones account for approximately 0.68% of the sample. The sample in question was CD4+ or CD8+ T cells sorted from blood, obtained in a trial of the OX40 agonist ivuxolimab. These receptors all come from an adult with an advanced solid tumor such as melanoma, head and neck, liver or kidney cancer.

The genes are TRBV6-5 and TRBJ1-2; tentatively, D is TRBD1 (6 bases). Trimming took 6 bases from V and 8 from J, leaving 16 bases between them. Germline V gene sequence: CDR1 MNHEY, CDR2 SVGAGI. The CDR3 has 13 amino acids. CDR3 nucleotide sequence: TGTGCCAGCAGAGACCAGGGGCGCGAAGGCTACACCTTC. The encoded protein is CASRDQGREGYTF.

The rearrangement links TRBV6-5 to TRBJ1-1, with 8 bases aligning to TRBD1. This CDR3 has 14 residues. The V and J ends lost 8 bases and 1 base, in that order; junction bases with no gene match: 6. CDR1 MNHEY and CDR2 SVGAGI come from the germline V gene. CDR3 nucleotide sequence: TGTGCCAGCGGAAGGACAGGGAAGAACACTGAAGCTTTCTTT. Its protein product is CASGRTGKNTEAFF.

This chain joins TRBV7-2 and TRBJ2-2; D gene ambiguous. The V gene's germline CDR1 is SGHTA and CDR2 FQGNSA. The CDR3 is 13 residues long. V lost 0 bases, J lost 8 bases, and 7 bases lay in between. The CDR3 nucleotides read TGTGCCAGCAGCTTAGCGCGAGGAGGGGAGCTGTTTTTT. Protein: CASSLARGGELFF.

The chain is built from TRBV11-1 and TRBJ1-2; 8 nucleotides match TRBD1. In germline, CDR1 is SGHAT, CDR2 FQDESV (reference sequence). V lost 4 bases to trimming and J lost 8 bases; unmatched junction nucleotides: 9. The CDR3 covers 14 residues. As DNA, the CDR3 is TGTGCCAGCAGCTCAGGACAGGGCCGAGTCGGCTACACCTTC. It encodes CASSSGQGRVGYTF. The variable domain in full, completed from reference TRBV11-1 and TRBJ1-2, reads EAEVAQSPRYKITEKSQAVAFWCDPISGHATLYWYRQILGQGPELLVQFQDESVVDDSQLPKDRFSAERLKGVDSTLKIQPAELGDSAMYLCASSSGQGRVGYTFGSGTRLTVV.

The chain recombines TRBV5-4 with TRBJ2-7; D may be TRBD1 (6 bases). Germline V gives CDR1 SGHNT, CDR2 YYREEE (reference sequence). Trimming took 1 base from V and 6 from J, leaving 14 bases between them. The CDR3 runs to 14 residues. The CDR3: CASSLFSGAVEQYF. In nucleotides, the CDR3 is TGTGCCAGCAGCTTGTTTTCAGGGGCAGTCGAGCAGTACTTC. Combining the CDR3 with reference TRBV5-4 and TRBJ2-7 gives the whole variable domain ETGVTQSPTHLIKTRGQQVTLRCSSQSGHNTVSWYQQALGQGPQFIFQYYREEENGRGNFPPRFSGLQFPNYSSELNVNALELDDSALYLCASSLFSGAVEQYFGPGTRLTVT.

Written as DNA, the CDR3 is TGTGCCAGCAGTTACTCATCCCACGAGGGCTATGGCTACACCTTC. Protein product: CASSYSSHEGYGYTF. The chain recombines TRBV6-5 with TRBJ1-2; D is ambiguous. Trimming shortened V by 0 bases and J by 4 bases, and 12 bases separated the two germline ends. Germline CDR1 MNHEY, CDR2 SVGAGI. The CDR3 covers 15 residues.

CDR3 bases: TGCGCCAGCAGTGAGGGCCTGGGACAGCCCCAGCATTTT. This translates into CASSEGLGQPQHF. The V and J genes are TRBV10-2 and TRBJ1-5; D gene ambiguous. V was cut by 2 bases and J by 7 bases, with 9 bases left in between. CDR1 is WSHSY and CDR2 is SAAADI in the germline V gene. There are 13 residues in the CDR3.